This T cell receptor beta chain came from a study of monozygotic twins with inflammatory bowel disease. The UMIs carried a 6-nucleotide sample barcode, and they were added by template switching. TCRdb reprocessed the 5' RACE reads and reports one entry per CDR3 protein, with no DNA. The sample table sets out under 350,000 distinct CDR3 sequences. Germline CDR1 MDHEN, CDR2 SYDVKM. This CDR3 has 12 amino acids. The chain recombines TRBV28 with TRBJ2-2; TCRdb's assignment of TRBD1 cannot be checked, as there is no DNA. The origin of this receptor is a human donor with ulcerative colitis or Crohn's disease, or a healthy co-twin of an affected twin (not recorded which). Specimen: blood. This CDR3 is CASSPPPGELFF.